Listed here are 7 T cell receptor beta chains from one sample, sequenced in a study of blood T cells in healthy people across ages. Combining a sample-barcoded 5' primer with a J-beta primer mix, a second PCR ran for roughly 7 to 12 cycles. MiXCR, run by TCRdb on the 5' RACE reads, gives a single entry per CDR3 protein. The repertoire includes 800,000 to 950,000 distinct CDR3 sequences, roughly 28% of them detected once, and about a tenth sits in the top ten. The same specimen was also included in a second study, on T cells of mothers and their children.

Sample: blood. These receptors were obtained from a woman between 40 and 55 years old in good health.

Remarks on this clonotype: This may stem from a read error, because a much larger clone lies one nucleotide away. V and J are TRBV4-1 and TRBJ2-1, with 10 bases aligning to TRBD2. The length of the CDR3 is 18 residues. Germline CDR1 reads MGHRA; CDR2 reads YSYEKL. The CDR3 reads CAGSQVVLGAGGLGEQFF. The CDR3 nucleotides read TGCGCCGGCAGCCAAGTAGTACTTGGAGCGGGGGGGCTTGGTGAGCAGTTCTTC.

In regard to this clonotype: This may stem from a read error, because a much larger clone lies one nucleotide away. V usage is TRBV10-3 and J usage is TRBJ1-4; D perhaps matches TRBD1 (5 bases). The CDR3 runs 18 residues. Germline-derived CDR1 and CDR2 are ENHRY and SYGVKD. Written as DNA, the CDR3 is TGTGCCACCAGTGAGGGACCCCAGAAGGGAGCAACTAATGAAAAACTGTTTTTT. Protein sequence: CATSEGPQKGATNEKLFF.

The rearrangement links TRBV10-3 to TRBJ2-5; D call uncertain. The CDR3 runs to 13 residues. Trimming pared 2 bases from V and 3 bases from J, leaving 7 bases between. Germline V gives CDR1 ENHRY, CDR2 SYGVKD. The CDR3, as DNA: TGTGCCATCAGTGAGGCCAGCGAAGAGACCCAGTACTTC. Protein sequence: CAISEASEETQYF.

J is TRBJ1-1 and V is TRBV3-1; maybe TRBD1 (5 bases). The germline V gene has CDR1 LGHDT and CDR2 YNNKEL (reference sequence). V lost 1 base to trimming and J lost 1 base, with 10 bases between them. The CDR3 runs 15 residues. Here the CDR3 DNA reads TGTGCCAGCAGCCAAGCGGGGGGAGGGAACACTGAAGCTTTCTTT. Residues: CASSQAGGGNTEAFF.

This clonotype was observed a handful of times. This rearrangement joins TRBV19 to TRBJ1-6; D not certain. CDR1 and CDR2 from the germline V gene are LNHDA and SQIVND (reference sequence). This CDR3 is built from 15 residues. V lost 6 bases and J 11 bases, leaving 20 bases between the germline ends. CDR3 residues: CASSSSDLLRAPLHF. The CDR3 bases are TGTGCCAGTAGCTCCAGCGACCTACTCCGGGCACCCCTCCACTTT.

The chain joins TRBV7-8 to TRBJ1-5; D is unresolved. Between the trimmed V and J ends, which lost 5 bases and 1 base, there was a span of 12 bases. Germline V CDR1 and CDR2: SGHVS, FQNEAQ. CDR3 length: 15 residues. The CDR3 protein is CASSHYPPSNQPQHF. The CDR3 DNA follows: TGTGCCAGCAGCCACTACCCGCCCAGCAATCAGCCCCAGCATTTT.

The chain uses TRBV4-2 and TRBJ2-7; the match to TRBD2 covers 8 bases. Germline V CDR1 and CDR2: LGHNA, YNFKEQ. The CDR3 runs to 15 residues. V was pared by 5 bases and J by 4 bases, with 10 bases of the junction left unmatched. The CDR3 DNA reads TGTGCCAGCAGCATAGGGGCCTTAGCGGGATACGAGCAGTACTTC. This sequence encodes CASSIGALAGYEQYF.